This is a list of T cell receptor beta chains from one sample in a study of vaccination and CD4 T cells after COVID-19. These TCRs' antigens remain unknown. TCRdb fed the PCR reads into MiXCR, producing one record per CDR3 protein. The sample carries 15,000 to 20,000 distinct CDR3 sequences, about 61% recorded once. Source material: CD4+ T cells from blood, cultured in vitro. Source of these receptors: a human donor who had recovered from COVID-19. Both conserved end residues are part of each CDR3. A D gene is named only where the DNA matches it firmly. Size tells how often a clone was seen (once, few, many) or the class of an expanded clone, and some rows leave it out.

D	V	size	J	DNA	CDR3
-	TRBV29-1	-	TRBJ1-2	TGCAGCGTGTCAGGGGCGGATGGCTACACCTTC	CSVSGADGYTF
-	TRBV10-3	-	TRBJ1-1	TGTGCCATCAACCGGGACGGTAACACTGAAGCTTTCTTT	CAINRDGNTEAFF
TRBD1	TRBV11-2	-	TRBJ2-7	TGTGCCAGCAGCCCCCCTCCCGGGACAGGGGACCCCTACGAGCAGTACTTC	CASSPPPGTGDPYEQYF
-	TRBV28	few	TRBJ1-2	TGTGCCAGCAGTTTCCCGGTAGGGGATGGCTACACCTTC	CASSFPVGDGYTF
-	TRBV27	-	TRBJ1-1	TGTGCCAGCAGCCATGACAGAGAGAACACTGAAGCTTTCTTT	CASSHDRENTEAFF
-	TRBV11-2	-	TRBJ1-1	TGTGCCAGCAGCCGCGGGGGGGGTGAAGCTTTCTTT	CASSRGGGEAFF
-	TRBV28	-	TRBJ1-2	TGTGCCAGCAGTTTAGGGGGGGGCTATGGCTACACCTTC	CASSLGGGYGYTF
TRBD1	TRBV6-1	few	TRBJ1-5	TGTGCCAGCAGGGACAGGGAGTTGAATCAGCCCCAGCATTTT	CASRDRELNQPQHF
-	TRBV6-1	-	TRBJ2-5	TGTGCCAGCGGGGCAGAGACCCAGTACTTC	CASGAETQYF
-	TRBV1	-	TRBJ2-5	TGCACCAGCAGCCCCCGACACCCCCGGGAGACCCAGTACTTC	CTSSPRHPRETQYF
-	TRBV11-1	few	TRBJ2-2	TGTGCCAGCAGTTTATTACACACCGGGGAGCTGTTTTTT	CASSLLHTGELFF
TRBD1	TRBV20-1	-	TRBJ2-3	TGCAGTGCTAGGGACAGGGGAGGCGGCACAGATACGCAGTATTTT	CSARDRGGGTDTQYF
-	TRBV11-1	-	TRBJ2-5	TGTGCCAGCAGCTTAGGGGTAAAAGAGACCCAGTACTTC	CASSLGVKETQYF
-	TRBV5-1	once	TRBJ2-7	TGCGCCAGCAGCTTGGAAACCGGGGCCCCCTACGAGCAGTACTTC	CASSLETGAPYEQYF
-	TRBV4-2	-	TRBJ1-2	TGTGCCAGCAGCCAAAAAGGGGCATTAGGGTATGGCTACACCTTC	CASSQKGALGYGYTF
-	TRBV19	-	TRBJ1-1	TGTGCCAGTAGGGCCAGCATGAACACTGAAGCTTTCTTT	CASRASMNTEAFF
TRBD1	TRBV2	-	TRBJ1-1	TGTGCCAGCAGGGCTCCCCCGGACAGGTTTGCCACTGAAGCTTTCTTT	CASRAPPDRFATEAFF
-	TRBV6-5	-	TRBJ2-1	TGTGCCAGCAGTTATCCGGGCTCCTACAATGAGCAGTTCTTC	CASSYPGSYNEQFF
TRBD1	TRBV7-8	-	TRBJ1-5	TGTGCCAGCAGCCCCGAAGGGGGCCAGCAGCCCCAGCATTTT	CASSPEGGQQPQHF
-	TRBV5-1	-	TRBJ2-7	TGCGCCAGCAGCTTTCGGGGGGCCGACTACGAGCAGTACTTC	CASSFRGADYEQYF
TRBD2	TRBV6-2/TRBV6-3	-	TRBJ2-1	TGTGCCAGCCGGGGACTAGCGGGATCCTACAATGAGCAGTTCTTC	CASRGLAGSYNEQFF
TRBD1	TRBV20-1	-	TRBJ2-3	TGCAGTGCTAGAGATAGGGGACAGGGGCCAGATACGCAGTATTTT	CSARDRGQGPDTQYF
-	TRBV20-1	-	TRBJ2-1	TGCAGTGCTAGTGGGGGTCTGGTGCAGTTCTTC	CSASGGLVQFF
-	TRBV25-1	-	TRBJ1-6	TGTGCCAGCAGTGACGGGGCGGGGAGCTCCTATAATTCACCCCTCCACTTT	CASSDGAGSSYNSPLHF
TRBD2	TRBV6-5	-	TRBJ2-7	TGTGCCAGCAGTTACCAGCGGGAGGTAGGCTACGAGCAGTACTTC	CASSYQREVGYEQYF
-	TRBV10-3	-	TRBJ2-3	TGTGCCATCAAGATCGGGACGAACACAGATACGCAGTATTTT	CAIKIGTNTDTQYF